This TCR beta chain is drawn from a study of cytomegalovirus exposure and HLA in healthy donors. The CDR3 has 14 amino acids. V gave up 6 bases and J gave up 1 base; unmatched junction bases: 2. Looked up from germline, CDR1 is MNHNS and CDR2 is SASEGT. Amplification used 60 Vbeta primers and 13 Jbeta primers. Assay: immunoSEQ multiplex PCR; the TCRdb copy retains only in-frame clones and omits some. The sample contains 150,000 to 200,000 clones, about 85% of which appear only once. General study points: Investigators reported some 150 TCR beta chains as tied to cytomegalovirus. Later analysis associated a missense DCLRE1C variant with TCR beta V- and J-gene trimming.

Concerning this clone: The antigen remains unidentified.

The source material was PBMCs. This chain connects TRBV6-1 to TRBJ2-2, with 7 nucleotides matching TRBD1. The clonotype was recovered from a man between 18 and 35 years old in good health and CMV-seronegative. The CDR3 coding sequence is TGTGCCAGCAGAGACAGGGTGAACACCGGGGAGCTGTTTTTT. Amino acid sequence: CASRDRVNTGELFF.